The 23 T cell receptor beta chains given below trace back to one sample, sequenced in a study of CD8+ T cells in alopecia areata. Treatment defined: oral pan-JAK inhibitor, 5-10 mg twice daily. Following extraction, RNA underwent reverse transcription to cDNA, which served as the sequencing template. Libraries were prepared by immunoSEQ multiplex PCR; TCRdb keeps only in-frame clonotypes and omits some of them. This repertoire shows over 70,000 clones, around two thirds found once; its top ten account for 23%. Sequences were derived from CD8+ T cells sorted from blood, sampled at week 24, from a patient treated with tofacitinib. Receptors were obtained from a human donor with alopecia areata.

This sequence joins TRBV7-9 and TRBJ1-1; D not certain. This CDR3 has 16 amino acids. V was shortened by 1 base and J by 0 bases, with 12 bases between the two germline ends. CDR1 and CDR2 from the germline V gene are SEHNR and FQNEAQ (reference sequence). CDR3 sequence reads: CASSLVAETVNTEAFF. In DNA, the CDR3 is TGTGCCAGCAGCTTAGTGGCGGAGACGGTGAACACTGAAGCTTTCTTT.

The CDR3: CASSRVASNQPQHF. In DNA form, the CDR3 reads TGTGCCAGCAGCCGGGTGGCTAGCAATCAGCCCCAGCATTTT. The V call is TRBV6-5, the J call TRBJ1-5; no definite D call. Germline-derived CDR1 and CDR2 are MNHEY and SVGAGI. V was trimmed by 6 bases and J by 0 bases, leaving 9 bases between them. This CDR3 comprises 14 residues.

In its sample, this clone was seen a few times. The gene calls are TRBV23-1 and TRBJ2-5; possibly TRBD2 for D (5 bases). TRBV23-1 is annotated as an ORF whose role is uncertain. The ends were cut back, 0 bases at V and 5 bases at J, with 10 bases in the middle. The CDR3 is made up of 14 amino acids. Here the CDR3 reads CASSQSEGLETQYF. The CDR3 DNA sequence: TGCGCCAGCAGTCAATCAGAGGGTTTGGAGACCCAGTACTTC.

V usage is TRBV5-6 and J usage is TRBJ2-1; the D is unclear. Per the germline V gene, CDR1 is SGHDT and CDR2 is YYEEEE. This CDR3 is 13 amino acids long. Trimming stripped 2 bases from V and 5 bases from J, with 8 bases between. The CDR3 nucleotides are TGTGCCAGCAGCTTTGCACCGCACAATGAGCAGTTCTTC. Protein sequence: CASSFAPHNEQFF.

The chain joins TRBV5-1 to TRBJ2-7, with TRBD1 identical over 9 bases. V lost 0 bases and J lost 2; bases outside the gene matches: 6. The CDR3 loop spans 16 amino acids. Germline V CDR1 and CDR2: SGHRS, YFSETQ. Here the CDR3 DNA reads TGCGCCAGCAGCTTGGCTACCCGACAGGGGGCCTACGAGCAGTACTTC. It is translated as CASSLATRQGAYEQYF.

V and J are TRBV30 and TRBJ2-7; no definite D call. Germline V lookup: CDR1 GTSNPN, CDR2 SVGIG (reference sequence). V lost 5 bases and J 7 bases, leaving 15 bases between the germline ends. The CDR3 consists of 12 residues. CDR3 in amino acids: CAWGVGSREQYF. The CDR3 bases are TGTGCCTGGGGGGTCGGTTCCCGAGAGCAGTACTTC.

The rearrangement joins TRBV2 to TRBJ2-7; D unclear. The V gene's germline CDR1 is SNHLY and CDR2 FYNNEI. There are 15 residues in the CDR3. V lost 0 bases, J lost 2 bases, and 11 bases lay in between. The CDR3 region is CASSEAQAGAYEQYF. CDR3 DNA: TGTGCCAGCAGTGAAGCGCAGGCCGGAGCCTACGAGCAGTACTTC.

This CDR3 reads CASSLSTGDVEVLETQYF. Written as DNA, the CDR3 is TGTGCCAGCAGCTTATCTACAGGGGACGTGGAGGTCCTTGAGACCCAGTACTTC. This chain joins TRBV7-9 and TRBJ2-5, with 7 bases fitting TRBD1. The germline V gene encodes CDR1 SEHNR and CDR2 FQNEAQ (reference sequence). V shed 2 bases, J shed 5 bases, and the junction held 17 bases outside the gene matches. The CDR3 is 18 amino acids.

This clone was detected only a few times. V gene TRBV15 combines with J gene TRBJ1-2, with TRBD1 matching over 9 bases. After removal of 8 bases from V and 7 bases from J, the junction contained 2 bases not matched to a gene. The germline CDR1 and CDR2 sequences are LNHNV and YYDKDF (reference sequence). There are 11 residues in the CDR3. CDR3 amino acids: CATRTGVGYTF. CDR3 DNA sequence: TGTGCCACCCGGACAGGGGTTGGCTACACCTTC.

This clone has a handful of counts. The V and J genes are TRBV7-9 and TRBJ2-7; 15 bases map to TRBD2. CDR1 and CDR2 (germline): SEHNR, FQNEAQ (reference sequence). V shed 5 bases and J 3 bases; nucleotides not matched to a gene: 11. The CDR3 runs 18 residues. CDR3 nucleotides: TGTGCCAGCAGCAGGGTACCGGGACTAGCGGGGGGCGACTACGAGCAGTACTTC. Its protein is CASSRVPGLAGGDYEQYF.

This clone was recorded only once. J is TRBJ2-1 and V is TRBV29-1; 7 positions match TRBD2. The CDR3 sequence is 14 residues long. Germline V gene data show CDR1 as SQVTM and CDR2 as ANQGSEA. V gave up 4 bases and J gave up 0 bases; unmatched junction bases: 3. CDR3 DNA: TGCAGCGTTGGGACTAGTTCCTCCTACAATGAGCAGTTCTTC. Protein product: CSVGTSSSYNEQFF.

This rearrangement joins TRBV7-9 to TRBJ1-2; no clear D. Germline CDR1 SEHNR, CDR2 FQNEAQ (reference sequence). Trimming stripped 5 bases from V and 6 bases from J, with 16 bases between. There are 14 residues in the CDR3. CDR3 nucleotides: TGTGCCAGCAGCGAGGCCACTTTTGACCATGGCTACACCTTC. Residues: CASSEATFDHGYTF.

The V call is TRBV29-1, the J call TRBJ2-5; a weak D match, TRBD1 (5 bases). Looked up from germline, CDR1 is SQVTM and CDR2 is ANQGSEA. V lost 1 base to trimming and J lost 1 base, with 10 bases between them. The CDR3 is 14 residues long. CDR3 DNA sequence: TGCAGCGTTGAAGGGGTTAGGGGCCAAGAGACCCAGTACTTC. Translation gives CSVEGVRGQETQYF.

This clone was seen once. This chain links TRBV6-5 with TRBJ2-3, with D possibly matching TRBD2 (6 bases). Germline V gives CDR1 MNHEY, CDR2 SVGAGI. The CDR3 length is 15 residues. Trimming shortened V by 2 bases and J by 5 bases, and 14 bases separated the two germline ends. The CDR3 region is CASSYGASVGDTQYF. CDR3 nucleotide sequence: TGTGCCAGCAGTTACGGGGCTAGCGTCGGAGATACGCAGTATTTT.

The genes are TRBV4-1 and TRBJ2-2; 7 bases align to TRBD1. CDR1 is MGHRA and CDR2 is YSYEKL in the germline V gene. V shed 3 bases, J shed 0 bases, and the junction held 1 base outside the gene matches. The CDR3 is 15 residues long. Here the CDR3 DNA reads TGCGCCAGCAGCCAGGGGACAGCGAACACCGGGGAGCTGTTTTTT. It specifies CASSQGTANTGELFF.

The table lists this clone with a count of one. The chain is built from TRBV27 and TRBJ2-7; possibly TRBD1 for D (7 bases). Germline values: CDR1 MNHEY, CDR2 SMNVEV (reference sequence). The V end was cut by 5 bases, the J end by 0 bases, with 17 bases between. The CDR3 totals 16 residues. CDR3 loop: CASSLRGTATSYEQYF. The CDR3 region has the DNA TGTGCCAGCAGTCTCCGCGGGACAGCCACCTCCTACGAGCAGTACTTC.

The J gene is TRBJ1-1, the V gene TRBV27; D is perhaps TRBD1 (6 bases). The CDR3 contains 14 residues. V was clipped by 2 bases and J by 4 bases, with 11 bases between them. Germline V gene data show CDR1 as MNHEY and CDR2 as SMNVEV (reference sequence). The CDR3 nucleotides are TGTGCCAGCAGTTTACAGGCGGGGGCCACTGAAGCTTTCTTT. Protein: CASSLQAGATEAFF.

This clone came up a few times. V is TRBV27 and J is TRBJ1-1; D possibly corresponds to TRBD1 (6 bases). In germline, CDR1 is MNHEY, CDR2 SMNVEV (reference sequence). CDR3 length: 15 residues. V shed 3 bases and J shed 4 bases, with 15 bases lying between them. CDR3 in amino acids: CASSFYQGRSTEAFF. CDR3 nucleotides: TGTGCCAGCAGTTTCTATCAGGGGAGAAGCACTGAAGCTTTCTTT.

This chain links TRBV27 with TRBJ2-1; 7 positions match TRBD2. This CDR3 comprises 13 residues. The junction had 5 bases not matched to a gene; V was cut back by 3 bases and J by 9 bases. Germline V gives CDR1 MNHEY, CDR2 SMNVEV (reference sequence). CDR3 sequence reads: CASSFGAGVEQFF. DNA of the CDR3: TGTGCCAGCAGTTTTGGCGCGGGGGTTGAGCAGTTCTTC.

CDR3 DNA: TGTGCCAGCAGTTTCCAACACGGGGATACGCAGTATTTT. This gives the protein CASSFQHGDTQYF. The chain employs TRBV28 and TRBJ2-3; D is ambiguous. V lost 3 bases and J lost 6, with 10 bases in between. Per the germline V gene, CDR1 is MDHEN and CDR2 is SYDVKM. CDR3 length: 13 residues.

This clone was observed once. The chain carries TRBV7-9 and TRBJ1-1; D is uncertain. The CDR3 runs to 12 residues. V lost 3 bases, J lost 9 bases, and 11 bases lay in between. Germline CDR1 SEHNR, CDR2 FQNEAQ (reference sequence). The CDR3 sequence is CASSLAAQQAFF. DNA for the CDR3: TGTGCCAGCAGCTTGGCGGCGCAGCAAGCTTTCTTT.

The CDR3 spells CASSMPSSGGYEQYF. The CDR3 DNA reads TGTGCCAGTAGTATGCCATCCAGCGGGGGCTACGAGCAGTACTTC. This chain links TRBV19 with TRBJ2-7; TRBD2 matches at 8 bases. The germline V gene has CDR1 LNHDA and CDR2 SQIVND (reference sequence). This CDR3 contains 15 residues. Unmatched junction bases numbered 7, after V lost 3 bases and J lost 3 bases.

The rearrangement uses TRBV5-1 and TRBJ1-1; no firm D call. Germline CDR1 reads SGHRS; CDR2 reads YFSETQ. V dropped 0 bases and J dropped 3 bases, with 15 bases sitting between them. The CDR3 contains 16 residues. For the CDR3, the DNA is TGCGCCAGCAGCTTGGATGGAGGGTCGATTTACACTGAAGCTTTCTTT. It is translated as CASSLDGGSIYTEAFF.